The present T cell receptor (beta chain) was sequenced within a study of lymphopenia after photon versus proton radiotherapy. Study-wide findings and caveats: Photon-treated patients lost naive T cells and TCR diversity; proton-treated stayed stable. Post-nadir diversity loss with photons came from oligoclonal expansion, particularly CD8+ Temra cells.

Germline CDR1 and CDR2: SNHLY and FYNNEI. V lost 6 bases, J lost 0 bases, and 8 bases lay in between. The CDR3 loop spans 13 amino acids. This clone was detected only once. Its matching antigen is unknown. Profiled with immunoSEQ multiplex PCR; TCRdb holds only in-frame clones, not every one. The table has around 29,000 clones, 84% seen once. The chain uses TRBV2 and TRBJ1-1; D unclear. The sequencing here drew on peripheral blood, taken from a patient treated with proton-based radiotherapy. The receptor was derived from a woman aged 70-85 years with pancreatic cancer. CDR3 protein: CASSGEVNTEAFF. DNA of the CDR3: TGTGCCAGCAGCGGGGAAGTGAACACTGAAGCTTTCTTT.